The sequence of this TCR beta chain was determined in a study of blood T cell repertoires in COVID-19. Per the authors' pipeline: Nucleated cell number was recorded as an estimate derived from reference gene primer amplification. The data were produced by immunoSEQ multiplex PCR, yet TCRdb's version contains in-frame clones alone and is incomplete. V and J calls and clone size are as listed in that table; D and trimming were resolved from the DNA. Of approximately 82,000 clones detected, around 82% appear once; the ten largest clones hold about a sixth. Germline V CDR1 and CDR2: SGHDT, YYEEEE. The length of the CDR3 is 15 residues. Germline trimming cut 2 bases from V and 3 bases from J; bases unmatched to any gene: 3.

This receptor was taken from a woman aged 60 to 75 with acute or convalescent COVID-19. Material: peripheral blood. The rearrangement links TRBV5-6 to TRBJ2-7, with 12 bases that match TRBD2. The CDR3 region has the DNA TGTGCCAGCAGCTTAGGACTAGCGGGGCGCTACGAGCAGTACTTC. This sequence encodes CASSLGLAGRYEQYF.